Each of the 7 T cell receptor beta chains below was sequenced from the same sample in a study of post-analysis software for immune sequencing data. Study findings and constraints: Relative to controls, patients had a few TRBV segments at higher frequency, with TRBV5-6, TRBV5-1 and TRBV20-1 among these.

Unique-molecular-identifier-tagged TCR beta cDNA libraries were used. TCRdb passed the PCR reads through MiXCR, listing each CDR3 protein once. The sample consists of approximately 730,000 distinct CDR3 sequences, under 60% of them appearing once. These receptors have no known antigen. What was sequenced was blood. Every receptor here comes from a girl aged 5-17 years with multiple sclerosis.

This clonotype occurred a few times. The rearrangement joins TRBV12-3 or TRBV12-4 to TRBJ2-1; D might be TRBD2 (5 bases). CDR3 size: 15 residues. Trimming removed 7 bases from V and 0 bases from J, with 13 bases in between. The CDR3 sequence: CASTPRGSSYNEQFF. The CDR3 region has the DNA TGTGCCAGCACCCCACGAGGGAGCTCCTACAATGAGCAGTTCTTC.

J is TRBJ2-3 and V is TRBV5-6, with TRBD2 matching over 14 bases. The CDR3 totals 17 residues. Germline V gene lookup returns CDR1 SGHDT and CDR2 YYEEEE. The trim removed 7 bases at V and 3 bases at J, leaving 10 bases unmatched. In nucleotides, the CDR3 is TGTGCCAGCGCGGGACTAGCGGGAGATGGCCCTACAGATACGCAGTATTTT. It codes for CASAGLAGDGPTDTQYF.

This clonotype has only a few counts. The chain joins TRBV27 to TRBJ2-7; tentatively, D is TRBD1 (6 bases). In germline, CDR1 is MNHEY, CDR2 SMNVEV (reference sequence). The CDR3 runs 15 residues. Trimming left V 2 bases short and J 2 bases short, with 13 bases between. This CDR3 is CASSLKGQGTYEQYF. The DNA for the CDR3 is TGTGCCAGCAGTTTAAAGGGCCAGGGGACCTACGAGCAGTACTTC.

Regarding this clonotype: The junction shows a germline mismatch at one end, possibly a read error. The chain combines TRBV7-7 with TRBJ2-1, with 7 bases identical to TRBD1. This CDR3 has 13 residues. CDR1 and CDR2 from the germline V gene are SSHAT and FNYEAQ (reference sequence). The CDR3 is CASSLGQSNEQFF. CDR3 coding DNA: TGTGCTAGCAGCTTGGGACAGTCGAATGAGCAGTTCTTC.

The chain links TRBV19 to TRBJ2-7, with 8 bases identical to TRBD2. From germline, CDR1 is LNHDA and CDR2 SQIVND (reference sequence). The CDR3 sequence is 18 residues long. The J segment lost 1 base and the V segment lost 4 bases, leaving 15 bases of the junction unmatched. CDR3 in DNA: TGTGCCAGTAGTAAAGTTGCTAGCGGGCGAAGATCATCCTACGAGCAGTACTTC. Protein product: CASSKVASGRRSSYEQYF.

The rearrangement uses TRBV9 and TRBJ2-5, with D possibly called TRBD1 or TRBD2 (5 bases each). Deletions cut 4 bases from V and 5 bases from J, with 18 bases between. Germline values: CDR1 SGDLS, CDR2 YYNGEE. The CDR3 is 15 residues long. The CDR3 DNA follows: TGTGCCAGCAGCACGGGCTCGGGGCCAGCGGAGACCCAGTACTTC. Residues: CASSTGSGPAETQYF.

This clonotype appeared a few times. A much larger clone differs by one base, so this may be a read error. J is TRBJ2-5 and V is TRBV20-1; unclear D gene. Per germline, CDR1 DFQATT and CDR2 SNEGSKA (reference sequence). The CDR3 is made up of 11 amino acids. V was pared by 1 base and J by 12 bases, with 12 bases between. The CDR3 region is CSARARFFKYF. DNA for the CDR3: TGCAGTGCTAGAGCCCGCTTCTTTAAGTACTTC.